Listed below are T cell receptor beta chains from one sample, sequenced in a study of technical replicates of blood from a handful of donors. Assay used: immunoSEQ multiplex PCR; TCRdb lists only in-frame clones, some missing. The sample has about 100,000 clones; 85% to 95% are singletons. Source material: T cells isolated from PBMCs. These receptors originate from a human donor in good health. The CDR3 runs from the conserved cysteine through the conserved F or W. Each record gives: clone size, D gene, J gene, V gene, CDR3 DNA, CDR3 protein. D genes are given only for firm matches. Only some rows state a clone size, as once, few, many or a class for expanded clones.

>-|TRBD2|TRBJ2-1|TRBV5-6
TGTGCCAGCAGTTACGGGGGGGGGTACAATGAGCAGTTCTTC
CASSYGGGYNEQFF
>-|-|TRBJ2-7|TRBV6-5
TGTGCCAGCAAAAATGGAGCGGAGTACGAGCAGTACTTC
CASKNGAEYEQYF
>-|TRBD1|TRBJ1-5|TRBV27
TGTGCCAGCAGTGCCGGACAGGGAGGCAATCAGCCCCAGCATTTT
CASSAGQGGNQPQHF
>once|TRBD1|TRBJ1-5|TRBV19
TGTGCCAGTAGTATCAGGGTTGGACAGGTCGGCAATCAGCCCCAGCATTTT
CASSIRVGQVGNQPQHF
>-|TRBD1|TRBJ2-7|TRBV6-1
TGTGCCAGCAGCGTTTCCGGGACAGGATTTTACGAGCAGTACTTC
CASSVSGTGFYEQYF
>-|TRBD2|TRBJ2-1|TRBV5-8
TGTGCCAGCAGCTTGGTCCGACTAGCAACCACCAATGAGCAGTTCTTC
CASSLVRLATTNEQFF
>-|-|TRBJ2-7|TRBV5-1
TGCGCCAGCAGGAGTTCGCAGGCCACCTACGAGCAGTACTTC
CASRSSQATYEQYF
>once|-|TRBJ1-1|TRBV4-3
TGCGCCAGCAGCCAAGATTTTGGATCAGGGATCACTTGGAACACTGAAGCTTTCTTT
CASSQDFGSGITWNTEAFF
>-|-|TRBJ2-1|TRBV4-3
TGCGCCTCCTCATTGAGGCTTCCCTCCTACAATGAGCAGTTCTTC
CASSLRLPSYNEQFF
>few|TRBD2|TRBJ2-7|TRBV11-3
TGTGCCAGCAGCTTAGAAAGGGGAGGTAGCGGGCCTTCCTACGAGCAGTACTTC
CASSLERGGSGPSYEQYF
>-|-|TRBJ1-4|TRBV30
TGTGCCTGGAGTCTAACACTGTCCCCTAGGGGTGAAAAACTGTTTTTT
CAWSLTLSPRGEKLFF
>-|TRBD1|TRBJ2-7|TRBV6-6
TGTGCCAGCAGTTACTCGACGGGACAGCTCTCCTACGAGCAGTACTTC
CASSYSTGQLSYEQYF
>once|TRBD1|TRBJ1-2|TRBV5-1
TGCGCCAGCAGTACAGGGGGATACTATACTCCTAACTATGGCTACACCTTC
CASSTGGYYTPNYGYTF
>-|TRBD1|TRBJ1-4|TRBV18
TGTGCCAGCTCACCCAGACAGGGCGACGAAAAACTGTTTTTT
CASSPRQGDEKLFF
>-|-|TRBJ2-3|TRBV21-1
TGTGCCAGCAGCAAAACAGGGGGCAAGGGCACAGATACGCAGTATTTT
CASSKTGGKGTDTQYF
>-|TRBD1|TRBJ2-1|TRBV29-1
TGCAGCGGGACCGGGACAGACCACAATGAGCAGTTCTTC
CSGTGTDHNEQFF
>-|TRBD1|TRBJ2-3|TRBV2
TGTGCCAGTACAGGGGTTTTGACAGATACGCAGTATTTT
CASTGVLTDTQYF
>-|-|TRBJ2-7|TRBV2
TGTGCCAGCAGTGAGTCGAACCTCTCCTACGAGCAGTACTTC
CASSESNLSYEQYF
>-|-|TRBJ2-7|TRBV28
TGTGCCAGCACCCATTCAGGTTCTTACGAGCAGTACTTC
CASTHSGSYEQYF
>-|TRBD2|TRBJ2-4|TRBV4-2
TGTGCCAGCAGCCAAGTGGGTATAGCGGGAGGTGGGAACATTCAGTACTTC
CASSQVGIAGGGNIQYF
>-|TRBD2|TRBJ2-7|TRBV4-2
TGTGCCAGCAGCCAAGGTCCCCTAGCGGGAGCCTACGAGCAGTACTTC
CASSQGPLAGAYEQYF
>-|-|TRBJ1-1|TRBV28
TGTGCCAGCAGTACAGGATTTCCCTACTTCTTT
CASSTGFPYFF
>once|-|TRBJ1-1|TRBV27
TGTGCCAGCAGTCCCCACAATGGGAACACTGAAGCTTTCTTT
CASSPHNGNTEAFF
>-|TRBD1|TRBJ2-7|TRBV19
TGTGCCAGTAGAGGGACAGGGGCCTTGCGGGAGCAGTACTTC
CASRGTGALREQYF
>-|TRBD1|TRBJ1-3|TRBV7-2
TGTGCCAGCAGACCCAGGGGGCTGGAGGGAAACACCATATATTTT
CASRPRGLEGNTIYF
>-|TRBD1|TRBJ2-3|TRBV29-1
TGCAGCGTTGATCAGACAGGGGTCATCACAGATACGCAGTATTTT
CSVDQTGVITDTQYF
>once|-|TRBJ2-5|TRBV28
TGTGCCAGCAGTTTAGCAGGGATAGAGACCCAGTACTTC
CASSLAGIETQYF
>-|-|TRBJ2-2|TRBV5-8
TGTGCCAGCAGCTTGGGGCTAGCGATCGGGGAGCTGTTTTTT
CASSLGLAIGELFF
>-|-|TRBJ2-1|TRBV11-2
TGTGCCAGCAGCCTAGACAGAAGCTCCTACAATGAGCAGTTCTTC
CASSLDRSSYNEQFF
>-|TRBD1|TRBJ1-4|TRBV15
TGTGCCACCAGCGGGACAGTCGCAACTAATGAAAAACTGTTTTTT
CATSGTVATNEKLFF
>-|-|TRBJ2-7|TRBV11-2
TGTGCCAGCAGCTTAGAAGGGGCAGGGCTAGTCTTCTACGAGCAGTACTTC
CASSLEGAGLVFYEQYF
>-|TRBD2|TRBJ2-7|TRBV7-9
TGTGCCAGCAGCTTAGCGCTGGGCGGGAGGATTTACGAGCAGTACTTC
CASSLALGGRIYEQYF
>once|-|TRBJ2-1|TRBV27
TGTGCCAGCAGGCTGGTTAGCGCCTACAATGAGCAGTTCTTC
CASRLVSAYNEQFF
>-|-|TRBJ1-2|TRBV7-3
TGTGCCAGCAGCTTAGTCAACGGCCCGCCGGAGGGCTACACCTTC
CASSLVNGPPEGYTF
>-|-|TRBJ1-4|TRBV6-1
TGTGCCAGCAGTGAATTCAGCGGGTCGTGGGAAAAACTGTTTTTT
CASSEFSGSWEKLFF
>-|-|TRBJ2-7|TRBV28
TGTGCCAGCAGTTTAGTGTCCAGGGCGAACGAGCAGTACTTC
CASSLVSRANEQYF
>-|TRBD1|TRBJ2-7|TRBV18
TGTGCCAGCTCACCACTTTTTGGGACAGTCCTTACCGGGGCCTACGAGCAGTACTTC
CASSPLFGTVLTGAYEQYF
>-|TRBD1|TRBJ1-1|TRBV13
TGTGCCAGCAGCTTGAGAACAGGGGGCACATCTGAAGCTTTCTTT
CASSLRTGGTSEAFF
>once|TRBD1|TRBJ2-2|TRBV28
TGTGCCAGCCAATTTACAGGGGGCGGAAACACCGGGGAGCTGTTTTTT
CASQFTGGGNTGELFF
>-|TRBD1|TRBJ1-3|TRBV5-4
TGTGCCAGCAGCTATGGGGACAGGGTCGGAAACACCATATATTTT
CASSYGDRVGNTIYF
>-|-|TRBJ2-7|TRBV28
TGTGCCAGCAGTTTACCCCATTCCTACGAGCAGTACTTC
CASSLPHSYEQYF
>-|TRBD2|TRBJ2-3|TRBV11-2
TGTGCCAGCAGCTTAGTGGTAGGACTAGCGGATACAGATACGCAGTATTTT
CASSLVVGLADTDTQYF
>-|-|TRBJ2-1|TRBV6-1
TGTGCCAGCAGTGAAAGGGGGAATGAGCAGTTCTTC
CASSERGNEQFF
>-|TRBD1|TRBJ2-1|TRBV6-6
TGTGCCAGCAGTCTATCACAGGGGGCGCTGGGTGAGCAGTTCTTC
CASSLSQGALGEQFF
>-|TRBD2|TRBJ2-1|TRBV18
TGTGCCAGCTCACCACCTGGGTTTCTCGAGCGGGAAGGCGATGAGCAGTTCTTC
CASSPPGFLEREGDEQFF
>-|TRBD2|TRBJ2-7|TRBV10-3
TGTGCCATCAGTGAGCCTGCTAGCGGGATCTCTGGTGAAGGCGAGCAGTACTTC
CAISEPASGISGEGEQYF
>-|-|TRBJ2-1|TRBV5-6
TGTGCCAGCAGCTTGGAACGGGATGAGAACAATGAGCAGTTCTTC
CASSLERDENNEQFF
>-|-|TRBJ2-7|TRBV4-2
TGTGCCAGCAGCCCCGGACCAGGGGAGCAGTACTTC
CASSPGPGEQYF
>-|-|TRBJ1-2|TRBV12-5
TGTGCTAGTGGTTTGCCCCGACAGTTCTTCTATGGCTACACCTTC
CASGLPRQFFYGYTF